The entry below gives a single T cell receptor beta chain sequence along with its context. It lacks a known antigen. No much larger clone is present one base from it, and per-base qualities are unavailable. This sample is part of a study of human T cells and chemical hapten exposure (dated by TCRdb to about 2021). Regarding the complete study: Libraries were pooled for sequencing, and per-sample TCR yields varied mainly because of small differences in library volumes within the pool. From each blood RNA sample, both TCR alpha and TCR beta chains were sequenced. The study tracked peripheral blood TCR repertoire changes in vivo during primary and secondary sensitization to the hapten diphenylcyclopropenone (DPC) in alopecia patients. General findings and caveats noted by the study authors: After repeated subsampling, the strength of the expansion versus patch-test correlation and the threshold at which it became significant changed. No change with DPC sensitization was found in the number of TCRs above 1 in 1000 frequency, and no evidence of global repertoire structure alterations was found.

The germline V gene gives CDR1 as MNHNS and CDR2 as SASEGT. V lost 10 bases and J lost 3 bases; the stretch between them is 12 bases long. The CDR3 sequence holds 12 residues, the cysteine and phenylalanine included. The DNA shown is the 36-base CDR3, in frame from base 1. Library creation used RACE. The sequencer was a NextSeq 500. Library preparation attached unique molecular identifiers to individual cDNA molecules for quantitative, reproducible TCR counting. On the study's bioinformatics: Samples had a median of roughly 98,000 TCRs, with a range from about 23,224 to 690,600. V, J and CDR3 annotation of the TCR reads was carried out using the Decombinator software suite. To make PS versus PT1 abundance plots, every sample was subsampled to the same number of TCRs (28,000). TCRs were defined as expanded if absent before sensitization and observed at least eight times at the 2-week time point. TCRdb reprocessed the public reads (quality trimming at Q25 with fastp, clone calling with MiXCR) and kept in-frame beta chains. Each CDR3 protein appears once, grouped with its most common genes and DNA. V and J calls and clone size were set by TCRdb, not the authors. Across this sample there are roughly 130,000 distinct CDR3 sequences, with approximately 9.5% seen only once. The top ten clonotypes cover 1.5% to 2% of the sample.

Explained via the paper, the time point label denotes: healthy volunteer bleed at 2 weeks. Total RNA was extracted from unfractionated whole blood that had been collected in Tempus Blood RNA tubes. As TCR sequencing controls, five healthy volunteers were used, with blood taken at day 0, 2 weeks and 6 weeks. Sample: whole blood. The V gene is TRBV6-1 and the J gene is TRBJ1-1; TRBD1 is perhaps the D gene, given 6 matching bases. This receptor was taken from a male donor in good health. Some clones in this sample may be carry-over from other donors' samples. The CDR3 sequence is CATGQRYTEAFF. The DNA sequence is given as TGTGCCACCGGACAGCGATACACTGAAGCTTTCTTT.